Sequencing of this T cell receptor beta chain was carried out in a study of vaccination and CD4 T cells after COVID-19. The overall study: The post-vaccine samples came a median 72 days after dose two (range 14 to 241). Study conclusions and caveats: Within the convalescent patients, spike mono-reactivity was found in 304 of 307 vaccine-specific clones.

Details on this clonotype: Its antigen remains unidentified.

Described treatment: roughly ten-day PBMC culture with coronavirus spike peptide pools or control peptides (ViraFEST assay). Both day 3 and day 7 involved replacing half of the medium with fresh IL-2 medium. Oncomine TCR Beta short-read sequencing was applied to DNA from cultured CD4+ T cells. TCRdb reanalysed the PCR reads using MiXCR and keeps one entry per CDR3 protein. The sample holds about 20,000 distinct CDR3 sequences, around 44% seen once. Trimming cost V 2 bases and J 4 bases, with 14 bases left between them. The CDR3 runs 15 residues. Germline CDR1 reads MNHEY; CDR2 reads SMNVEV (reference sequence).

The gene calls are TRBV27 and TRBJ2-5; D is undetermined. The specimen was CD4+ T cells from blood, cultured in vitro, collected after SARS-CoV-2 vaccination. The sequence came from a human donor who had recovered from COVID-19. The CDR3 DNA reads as TGTGCCAGCAGTTTAAGACGGTCGGTAGGAGAGACCCAGTACTTC. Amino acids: CASSLRRSVGETQYF.